This T cell receptor beta chain was documented in a study of Ad26.COV2.S vaccination and SARS-CoV-2 variants. The junction had 13 bases not matched to a gene; V was cut back by 5 bases and J by 0 bases. The CDR3 sequence is 18 residues long. CDR1 is MDHEN, CDR2 SYDVKM, per germline. Method: immunoSEQ multiplex PCR; TCRdb's copy keeps in-frame clones and lacks some. Of approximately 500,000 clones in the sample, 87% were seen once. Treatment meaning: around 19 received Ad26.COV2.S at low or high dose, single or two shots; about 5 received placebo; per-sample allocation not given. Day 63 following the first vaccine or placebo injection was when the samples were taken.

The source material was peripheral blood, sampled in a trial of Ad26.COV2.S vaccine versus placebo. The receptor was derived from a person between 18 and 65 years old who received the Ad26.COV2.S COVID-19 vaccine or a placebo. The V gene is TRBV28, the J gene TRBJ2-1; 7 bases map to TRBD1. CDR3 sequence: CASSTGVSARASYNEQFF. For the CDR3, the DNA is TGTGCCAGCAGTACAGGGGTGTCTGCACGAGCCTCCTACAATGAGCAGTTCTTC.